This paragraph covers one T cell receptor beta chain sequence. Its antigen is currently unknown. These data belong to a study of CXCR3-negative and CXCR3-positive naive CD8 T cells. Study conclusions and caveats: CXCR3-positive naive cells carried more hydrophobic TRB CDR3s than CXCR3-negative naive cells did. Memory cells diverged, while naive CXCR3-positive and CXCR3-negative cells had similar TRBV-TRBJ usage. Diversity proved comparably high across both naive subsets and much lower in memory CD8+ cells.

UMI-labeled TRB cDNA libraries were prepared by 5' RACE. With the 5' RACE reads reprocessed, TCRdb shows one record per CDR3 protein and no DNA. The listing contains roughly 59,000 distinct CDR3 sequences. Every subset of CD8+ T cells was sorted in triplicate at under 350,000 cells each. Naive CD8+ T cells carried a CD45RO-CCR7+CD27+CD95- phenotype. This CDR3 has 14 residues. This sequence originates from a human donor in good health. Some clones in this sample may be carry-over from other donors' samples. Sequencing used naive CXCR3+ CD8+ T cells from blood. The subset: CD45RO-CCR7+CD27+CD95- naive CD8+ T cells expressing CXCR3 (TNR3+). The V gene is TRBV12-3 or TRBV12-4, the J gene TRBJ2-3; the D call from TCRdb, TRBD2, cannot be confirmed without DNA. The chain's CDR3 is CASQRGLLMDTQYF.